Following are 15 T cell receptor beta chains from one sample sequenced in a study of a mutant IDH1 vaccine in newly diagnosed glioma. As to time point: week 35, safety follow-up. What each vaccine dose contained was 300 ug of mutant IDH1 20-mer peptide, accompanied by topical imiquimod. Sequencing was performed with immunoSEQ multiplex PCR; in TCRdb, only in-frame clones are kept and a portion is missing. The table records 40,000 to 45,000 clones, 83% of them present only once. No antigen is known for these receptors. The material was PBMCs, obtained from a glioma patient whose treatment included an IDH1 peptide vaccine. The receptors derive from a woman in her fifties or sixties with glioma.

The chain combines TRBV5-4 with TRBJ1-6; maybe TRBD1 (6 bases). Germline CDR1 and CDR2: SGHNT and YYREEE (reference sequence). V was shortened by 3 bases and J by 6 bases, with 19 bases between the two germline ends. This CDR3 comprises 17 residues. The chain's CDR3 is CASSSHSLDRINSPLHF. Here the CDR3 DNA reads TGTGCCAGCAGCTCCCATTCCCTCGACAGGATTAATTCACCCCTCCACTTT.

The chain has TRBV5-1 and TRBJ1-4; tentatively, D is TRBD1 (5 bases). Trimming left V 0 bases short and J 0 bases short, with 9 bases between. This CDR3 has 16 residues. Germline assignment: CDR1 SGHRS and CDR2 YFSETQ. For the CDR3, the DNA is TGCGCCAGCAGCTTGGGGGACGGTGCAACTAATGAAAAACTGTTTTTT. Amino acid sequence: CASSLGDGATNEKLFF.

The rearrangement links TRBV6-4 to TRBJ1-1, with a possible D match to TRBD1 (6 bases). The CDR3 spans 13 residues. Germline V CDR1 and CDR2: MRHNA, SNTAGT. Trimming stripped 0 bases from V and 10 bases from J, with 12 bases between. The CDR3 bases are TGTGCCAGCAGTGACTCGCTGGGGGCTGGAGCTTTCTTT. Amino acids: CASSDSLGAGAFF.

The chain is built from TRBV7-6 and TRBJ2-5, with D uncertain. The CDR3 covers 14 residues. V lost 2 bases, J lost 1 base, and 8 bases lay in between. CDR1 is SGHVS, CDR2 FNYEAQ, per germline. CDR3 amino acids: CASSLLISQETQYF. DNA for the CDR3: TGTGCCAGCAGCTTACTGATATCCCAAGAGACCCAGTACTTC.

The chain recombines TRBV6-6 with TRBJ1-1, with D possibly being TRBD1 (5 bases). The CDR3 totals 14 residues. Germline CDR1 is MNHNY and CDR2 is SVGAGI (reference sequence). V gave up 0 bases and J gave up 3 bases, with 8 bases separating them. CDR3 sequence reads: CASSYSLGDTEAFF. CDR3 sequence (DNA): TGTGCCAGCAGTTACTCACTGGGGGACACTGAAGCTTTCTTT.

The chain employs TRBV30 and TRBJ1-4; no definite D call. This CDR3 is 12 amino acids long. The germline V gene encodes CDR1 GTSNPN and CDR2 SVGIG (reference sequence). V gave up 6 bases and J gave up 7 bases, with 12 bases separating them. The CDR3 DNA reads TGTGCCTGTGATCCTGGGTCTGAAAAACTGTTTTTT. Translated: CACDPGSEKLFF.

The V and J genes are TRBV6-5 and TRBJ1-5, with unresolved D. CDR3 length: 13 amino acids. CDR1 is MNHEY and CDR2 is SVGAGI in the germline V gene. V lost 6 bases to trimming and J lost 4 bases, with 10 bases between them. As DNA, the CDR3 is TGTGCCAGCAGCGTTACACCGAATCAGCCCCAGCATTTT. It translates to CASSVTPNQPQHF.

The gene calls are TRBV29-1 and TRBJ2-7; 7 nucleotides align to TRBD1. J lost 3 bases, V lost 4 bases, and 3 bases had no gene match. Germline values: CDR1 SQVTM, CDR2 ANQGSEA. The CDR3 spans 12 residues. The CDR3 DNA is TGCAGCGTTGGACCAGGGGGCTACGAGCAGTACTTC. Encoded protein: CSVGPGGYEQYF.

This clone showed up just once. The chain links TRBV6-1 to TRBJ1-1; D may be TRBD1 (6 bases). The CDR3 length is 14 residues. The V and J ends lost 8 bases and 3 bases respectively, with 16 bases between them. Germline loops: CDR1 MNHNS, CDR2 SASEGT. The CDR3 DNA is TGTGCCAGCGTGGGGGCCGTGCGGTACACTGAAGCTTTCTTT. This encodes CASVGAVRYTEAFF.

The rearrangement uses TRBV18 and TRBJ1-5; TRBD1 aligns across 9 bases. Germline-derived CDR1 and CDR2 are KGHSH and LQKENI. The CDR3 spans 16 residues. The V segment lost 2 bases and the J segment 4 bases; nucleotides outside the gene matches: 6. CDR3 nucleotide sequence: TGTGCCAGCTCACCAAGGACAGGGGTGGCAAATCAGCCCCAGCATTTT. Protein sequence: CASSPRTGVANQPQHF.

This chain joins TRBV7-8 and TRBJ2-7; 7 bases line up with TRBD1. Germline V lookup: CDR1 SGHVS, CDR2 FQNEAQ. The CDR3 is 16 residues long. The V and J ends lost 2 bases and 7 bases, in that order; junction bases with no gene match: 14. The CDR3 DNA is TGTGCCAGCAGCTTATCGGACAGGAGCTACGTTGGGGAGCAGTACTTC. As protein: CASSLSDRSYVGEQYF.

The chain links TRBV5-4 to TRBJ2-5; possibly TRBD2 for D (6 bases). This CDR3 is 17 amino acids long. From germline, CDR1 is SGHNT and CDR2 YYREEE (reference sequence). V gave up 3 bases and J gave up 5 bases, with 23 bases separating them. The CDR3 DNA reads TGTGCCAGCAGCTCGGCCCCCAGGAGGCGCGGGGAGGAGACCCAGTACTTC. Protein: CASSSAPRRRGEETQYF.

A single count supports this clone. This chain joins TRBV9 and TRBJ2-5; a possible D gene is TRBD2 (6 bases). CDR3 size: 16 residues. The ends were cut back, 0 bases at V and 1 base at J, with 13 bases in the middle. The germline V gene has CDR1 SGDLS and CDR2 YYNGEE. DNA of the CDR3: TGTGCCAGCAGCGTAGCGAGTACGGGACTCCAAGAGACCCAGTACTTC. Its protein product is CASSVASTGLQETQYF.

Notes on this clone: Mismatch with germline at one junction end may stem from a read error. The genes are TRBV15 and TRBJ1-1; D not certain. Germline V lookup: CDR1 LNHNV, CDR2 YYDKDF (reference sequence). The CDR3 contains 17 residues. This CDR3 reads CATSRDKGRRTNTEAFF. DNA of the CDR3: TGTGCCACCAGCAGAGACAAAGGCAGGAGGACGAACACTGAGGCTTTCTTT. The variable domain in full, completed from reference TRBV15 and TRBJ1-1, reads DAMVIQNPRYQVTQFGKPVTLSCSQTLNHNVMYWYQQKSSQAPKLLFHYYDKDFNNEADTPDNFQSRRPNTSFCFLDIRSPGLGDTAMYLCATSRDKGRRTNTEAFFGQGTRLTVV.

A few counts support this clone. The V gene is TRBV28, the J gene TRBJ2-1; D unclear. V was clipped by 4 bases and J by 7 bases, with 5 bases between them. This CDR3 is built from 11 residues. The germline gives CDR1 MDHEN, CDR2 SYDVKM. The CDR3, as DNA: TGTGCCAGCAGTTGGTTTAATGAGCAGTTCTTC. Translated: CASSWFNEQFF.